Presented here are 8 T cell receptor beta chains from one specimen sequenced in a study of molecular identifiers for immune sequencing clone quantification. Each CDR3 protein is one row after TCRdb ran MiXCR on the PCR reads. The data show some 650,000 distinct CDR3 sequences, 15% to 20% seen once. Sample: naive CD8+ T cells from blood, with Jurkat cell RNA spiked in. This sample's subset: FACS-sorted CD8+CD4-CCR7+CD45RA+ naive T cells. The receptors shown here come from a human donor in good health. Some libraries in this study had Jurkat cell RNA spiked in.

In regard to this clonotype: A much larger clone lies a single base off, so this may be a read error. The CDR3: CASRDRYSNQPQHF. The CDR3 DNA is TGTGCCAGCAGGGACAGGTATAGCAATCAGCCCCAGCATTTT. The chain is built from TRBV28 and TRBJ1-5; TRBD1 agrees at 7 bases. V was clipped by 6 bases and J by 0 bases; unmatched bases: 2. Germline CDR1 reads MDHEN; CDR2 reads SYDVKM. This CDR3 has 14 amino acids.

This clonotype was observed a few times. This sequence joins TRBV29-1 and TRBJ2-1; tentatively, D is TRBD2 (6 bases). The CDR3 contains 15 residues. Trimming removed 3 bases from V and 0 bases from J, with 12 bases in between. Looked up from germline, CDR1 is SQVTM and CDR2 is ANQGSEA. The CDR3 is CSVEGGPHSYNEQFF. The CDR3 coding sequence is TGCAGCGTTGAGGGGGGACCTCACTCCTACAATGAGCAGTTCTTC.

The V call is TRBV4-1, the J call TRBJ1-5; D is unresolved. The CDR3 loop spans 15 amino acids. Germline CDR1 reads MGHRA; CDR2 reads YSYEKL. The germline V and J ends were trimmed by 4 bases and 1 base, with 11 bases remaining between them. DNA of the CDR3: TGCGCCAGCAGCCGAGATTTGCAGAGCAATCAGCCCCAGCATTTT. Its translation: CASSRDLQSNQPQHF.

This clonotype was counted at least ten times. This chain uses TRBV12-3 or TRBV12-4 with TRBJ2-2, with TRBD2 identical over 10 bases. The CDR3 is 20 residues long. J was trimmed by 1 base and V by 7 bases; bases with no gene match: 18. The CDR3 region has the DNA TGTGCCAGCAACAACATCCGGGACACAACTAGCGGGGAGAACACCGGGGAGCTGTTTTTT. Protein sequence: CASNNIRDTTSGENTGELFF.

This clonotype was recorded at least ten times. This rearrangement joins TRBV2 to TRBJ2-2, with D tentatively TRBD2 (5 bases). Germline V gene lookup returns CDR1 SNHLY and CDR2 FYNNEI. V was trimmed by 6 bases and J by 4 bases, leaving 6 bases between them. The CDR3 has 12 amino acids. The CDR3 DNA reads as TGTGCCAGCAGCCGGGGCACCGGGGAGCTGTTTTTT. Translation gives CASSRGTGELFF.

This clonotype has just a few counts. The chain has TRBV27 and TRBJ2-1; TRBD2 matches 7 bases. Germline trimming cut 7 bases from V and 4 bases from J; bases unmatched to any gene: 4. Germline lookup yields CDR1 MNHEY and CDR2 SMNVEV (reference sequence). The CDR3 is 13 amino acids. CDR3 bases: TGTGCCAGCACTAGCGGCGAATACAATGAGCAGTTCTTC. Translated, it gives CASTSGEYNEQFF.

CDR3 residues: CASSLVTGGLAFF. DNA of the CDR3: TGCGCCAGCAGCTTGGTTACAGGGGGCTTAGCTTTCTTT. V is TRBV5-1 and J is TRBJ1-1; 9 bases align to TRBD1. Germline V gives CDR1 SGHRS, CDR2 YFSETQ. This CDR3 is built from 13 residues. The V and J ends lost 0 bases and 10 bases, in that order; junction bases with no gene match: 4. Using reference TRBV5-1 and TRBJ1-1 for the parts outside the CDR3, the full variable domain is KAGVTQTPRYLIKTRGQQVTLSCSPISGHRSVSWYQQTPGQGLQFLFEYFSETQRNKGNFPGRFSGRQFSNSRSEMNVSTLELGDSALYLCASSLVTGGLAFFGQGTRLTVV.

This clonotype has a count of ten or more. The chain carries TRBV2 and TRBJ2-5; 8 bases line up with TRBD1. The J segment lost 4 bases and the V segment lost 7 bases, leaving 8 bases of the junction unmatched. Germline CDR1 reads SNHLY; CDR2 reads FYNNEI. The CDR3 consists of 14 residues. The CDR3, as DNA: TGTGCCAGCATTGGACAGGGAAACGGAGAGACCCAGTACTTC. It encodes CASIGQGNGETQYF.